This TCR beta chain is from a study of blood T cell repertoires in COVID-19. Original processing notes: Nucleated cell counts were estimated from reference gene primer amplification. TCRdb's copy holds only in-frame clones and misses some; the assay was immunoSEQ multiplex PCR. D and trimming come from the DNA, and the V and J calls and clone size come from that table. The repertoire holds around 300,000 clones, with approximately 91% as singletons. Germline V gene lookup returns CDR1 LGHDT and CDR2 YNNKEL (reference sequence). This CDR3 is 17 amino acids long. Trimming left V 6 bases short and J 2 bases short, with 17 bases between.

The TCR was taken from a woman between 40 and 55 years old who had recovered from COVID-19. The specimen was PBMCs or T cells enriched from blood (not recorded which). The chain is built from TRBV3-1 (or the pseudogene TRBV3-2) and TRBJ2-6, with a tentative D call TRBD1 (5 bases). The CDR3 spells CASSLFLDSTGANVLTF. DNA for the CDR3: TGTGCCAGCAGTCTATTCCTTGACAGTACTGGGGCCAACGTCCTGACTTTC.